The 14 T cell receptor beta chains presented below share a single source sample, sequenced in a study of brain T cells in children with intractable seizures. Measured with immunoSEQ multiplex PCR; TCRdb has only the in-frame clones, and not every one. In the table there are 110,000 or so clones, 94% of which are singletons. This material consisted of peripheral blood, taken at surgery. The receptors here all came from a boy under three years old with hemimegalencephaly and intractable seizures.

The V gene is TRBV28, the J gene TRBJ2-3, with D possibly called TRBD1 or TRBD2 (7 bases each). This CDR3 has 16 amino acids. CDR1 is MDHEN and CDR2 is SYDVKM in the germline V gene. Trimming left V 3 bases short and J 7 bases short, with 20 bases between. CDR3 region: CASSLKGGRGTNTQYF. CDR3 bases: TGTGCCAGCAGTTTGAAGGGCGGCAGGGGGACTAATACGCAGTATTTT.

V gene TRBV20-1 combines with J gene TRBJ2-4, with D possibly being TRBD1 (7 bases). Germline assignment: CDR1 DFQATT and CDR2 SNEGSKA (reference sequence). The CDR3 has 13 residues. V dropped 3 bases and J dropped 8 bases, with 14 bases sitting between them. For the CDR3, the DNA is TGCAGTGCTAGTGCCCAGGGGGGACACATTCAGTACTTC. Its protein product is CSASAQGGHIQYF.

The chain is built from TRBV6-5 and TRBJ2-7; 8 bases are shared with TRBD2. J was trimmed by 3 bases and V by 0 bases; bases with no gene match: 4. The CDR3 is 15 amino acids. Germline loops: CDR1 MNHEY, CDR2 SVGAGI. The CDR3 DNA reads TGTGCCAGCAGTTACTCGACTACTAGCGGCTACGAGCAGTACTTC. Its translation is CASSYSTTSGYEQYF.

The chain carries TRBV11-2 and TRBJ2-2; 7 bases fit TRBD2. The CDR3 runs 15 residues. V trimming: 5 bases; J trimming: 0 bases; junction bases outside the gene matches: 3. Germline loops: CDR1 SGHAT, CDR2 FQNNGV. In DNA, the CDR3 is TGTGCCAGCAGCCCCGGGACTACGAACACCGGGGAGCTGTTTTTT. As protein: CASSPGTTNTGELFF.

This sequence joins TRBV4-1 and TRBJ2-1; a weak D match, TRBD2 (6 bases). This CDR3 comprises 16 residues. The V end was cut by 4 bases, the J end by 0 bases, with 13 bases between. Germline values: CDR1 MGHRA, CDR2 YSYEKL. CDR3 protein: CASSRLVGSSYNEQFF. The DNA for the CDR3 is TGCGCCAGCAGCCGTCTTGTCGGGAGCTCCTACAATGAGCAGTTCTTC.

The chain employs TRBV18 and TRBJ1-2; weak D call: TRBD1 (5 bases). The CDR3 contains 16 residues. Trimming took off 3 bases at V and 0 bases at J, with 14 bases between the two ends. In germline, CDR1 is KGHSH, CDR2 LQKENI. The CDR3 coding sequence is TGTGCCAGCTCACCCGACCAGGGACGGACTAACTATGGCTACACCTTC. The encoded protein is CASSPDQGRTNYGYTF.

This chain links TRBV10-1 with TRBJ2-5, with D unresolved. Germline assignment: CDR1 WNHNN and CDR2 SYGVQD (reference sequence). The germline V and J ends were trimmed by 6 bases and 1 base, with 12 bases remaining between them. CDR3 length: 14 amino acids. CDR3 in DNA: TGCGCCAGCAGCGCCGCAGCGATCCAAGAGACCCAGTACTTC. Encoded protein: CASSAAAIQETQYF.

The rearrangement uses TRBV4-3 and TRBJ1-2, with D possibly matching TRBD1 (5 bases). The CDR3 extends over 15 amino acids. Germline V CDR1 and CDR2: LGHNA, YSLEER. The V end lost 3 bases, the J end lost 2 bases, and 13 bases lay between the germline ends. Here the CDR3 reads CASSQTEIPNYGYTF. CDR3 DNA sequence: TGCGCCAGCAGCCAGACAGAAATACCCAACTATGGCTACACCTTC.

This chain uses TRBV7-8 with TRBJ1-2; D remains unclear. V lost 0 bases, J lost 2 bases, and 13 bases lay in between. The CDR3 totals 16 residues. CDR1 and CDR2 (germline): SGHVS, FQNEAQ. The CDR3 is CASSLASGEVNYGYTF. The CDR3 nucleotides read TGTGCCAGCAGCTTAGCGTCGGGAGAAGTAAACTATGGCTACACCTTC.

The chain uses TRBV28 and TRBJ2-3, with D perhaps TRBD2 (7 bases). The CDR3 consists of 15 residues. Trimming cost V 5 bases and J 4 bases, with 16 bases left between them. Germline V gene lookup returns CDR1 MDHEN and CDR2 SYDVKM. In nucleotides, the CDR3 is TGTGCCAGCAGTCGAGGGGGGGCGCGGGCAGATACGCAGTATTTT. Protein: CASSRGGARADTQYF.

This chain uses TRBV7-9 with TRBJ2-4; TRBD2 is a possible D gene (6 bases). Looked up from germline, CDR1 is SEHNR and CDR2 is FQNEAQ (reference sequence). There are 16 residues in the CDR3. V was trimmed by 1 base and J by 1 base, leaving 11 bases between them. CDR3 DNA: TGTGCCAGCAGCTTAGGTGGGGACTCGGCCAAAAACATTCAGTACTTC. Its protein product is CASSLGGDSAKNIQYF.

In DNA, the CDR3 is TGTGCCTGGACCGACCCAGAAGGGGGGATTCCCACTGAAGCTTTCTTT. It is translated as CAWTDPEGGIPTEAFF. This chain joins TRBV30 and TRBJ1-1, with TRBD1 as a possible D gene (6 bases). The CDR3 contains 16 residues. With 4 bases removed from V and 4 bases from J, the gap between germline ends came to 22 bases. CDR1 is GTSNPN and CDR2 is SVGIG in the germline V gene (reference sequence).

This rearrangement joins TRBV10-3 to TRBJ1-5, with a possible D match to TRBD1 (5 bases). V was pared by 4 bases and J by 0 bases, with 7 bases between. CDR3 length: 14 residues. The germline V gene encodes CDR1 ENHRY and CDR2 SYGVKD. This chain's CDR3 is CAISATVSNQPQHF. CDR3 nucleotides: TGTGCCATCAGTGCGACAGTTAGCAATCAGCCCCAGCATTTT.

This clone is a singleton in its sample. This rearrangement joins TRBV20-1 to TRBJ2-2; possible D gene TRBD1, 5 bases. Germline values: CDR1 DFQATT, CDR2 SNEGSKA (reference sequence). This CDR3 region has 11 residues. V gave up 4 bases and J gave up 7 bases, with 7 bases separating them. Here the CDR3 DNA reads TGCAGTGCTAAGGGGATCGGGGAGCTGTTTTTT. Amino acids: CSAKGIGELFF.